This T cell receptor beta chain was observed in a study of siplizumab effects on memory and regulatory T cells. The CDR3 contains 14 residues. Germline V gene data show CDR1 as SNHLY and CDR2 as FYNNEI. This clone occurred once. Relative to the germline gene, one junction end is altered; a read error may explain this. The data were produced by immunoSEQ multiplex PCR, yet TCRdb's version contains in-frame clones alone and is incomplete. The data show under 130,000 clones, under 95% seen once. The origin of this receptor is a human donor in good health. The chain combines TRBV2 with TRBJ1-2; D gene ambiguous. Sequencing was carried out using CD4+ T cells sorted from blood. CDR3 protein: CARSEVETVGGYTF. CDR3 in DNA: TGTGCCCGCAGTGAAGTAGAGACTGTAGGAGGCTACACCTTC.